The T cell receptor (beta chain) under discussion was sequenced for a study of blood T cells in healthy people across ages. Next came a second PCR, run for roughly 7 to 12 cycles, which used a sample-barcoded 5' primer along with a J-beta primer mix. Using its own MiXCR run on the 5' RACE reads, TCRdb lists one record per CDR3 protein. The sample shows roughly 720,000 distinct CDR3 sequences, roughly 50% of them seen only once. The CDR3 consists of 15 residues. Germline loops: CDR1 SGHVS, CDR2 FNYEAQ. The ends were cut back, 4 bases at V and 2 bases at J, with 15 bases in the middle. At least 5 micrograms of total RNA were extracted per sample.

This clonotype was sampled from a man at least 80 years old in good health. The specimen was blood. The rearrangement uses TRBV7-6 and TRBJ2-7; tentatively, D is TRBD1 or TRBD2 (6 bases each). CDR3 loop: CASSSQGGGTYEQYF. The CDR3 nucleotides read TGTGCCAGCAGCTCTCAAGGGGGAGGTACCTACGAGCAGTACTTC.